There are a few counts of the clone carrying this TCR beta chain. The V end was cut by 1 base, the J end by 4 bases, with 10 bases between. The CDR3 loop spans 14 amino acids. From germline, CDR1 is MGHRA and CDR2 YSYEKL. This sample stems from a study of ipilimumab plus nivolumab after autologous stem cell transplantation. Sequencing was performed with immunoSEQ multiplex PCR; in TCRdb, only in-frame clones are kept and a portion is missing. The sample holds about 21,000 clones; 77% are singletons and the top ten take around a fifth. Sequences were derived from PBMCs, sampled in a trial of ipilimumab plus nivolumab as post-transplant consolidation. The chain uses TRBV4-1 and TRBJ2-5; either TRBD1 or TRBD2 may supply D (6 bases each). The clonotype originates from a male donor with diffuse large B-cell lymphoma. CDR3 residues: CASSQVGGGETQYF. CDR3 DNA: TGCGCCAGCAGCCAAGTGGGGGGCGGAGAGACCCAGTACTTC.